Listed here is a single T cell receptor beta chain. Its antigen remains unidentified. This sample was taken from a study of T cell clusters in autoimmune cytopenias (dated by TCRdb to 2018 to 2020). Regarding the study in general: TRB sequencing reached a median depth of approximately 50,000 reads per sample and yielded a median of about 2,500 distinct TRB clonotypes per sample. TRB and IGH repertoires from peripheral blood were sequenced in autoimmune cytopenia patients at active disease and during treatment follow-up, with healthy, CLL and autoimmune hepatitis controls included alongside. The goal of the study was to determine whether autoimmune cytopenia patients have a disease-specific immune repertoire signature that could serve as a blood-based biomarker.

General study outcomes and caveats: The T cell clusters were defined only in silico, and the functional role of the clusters still needed to be validated experimentally. Shifts in the TRB repertoire, including less even repertoires in secondary cytopenia and CLL, were mostly a reflection of lymphoma bias and not of autoimmunity. Almost three-fold more exclusive TRB clusters were observed in healthy donors than in active autoimmune hepatitis patients, consistent with an autoimmunity-wide signature. In the comparison of secondary cytopenia with CLL, no cluster-lack signature showed up, apparently because the dominant lymphoma-associated repertoire masked the signature. GLIPH results suggested that primary autoimmune cytopenia patients were missing physiological T cell clusters, with approximately 52 clusters found only in healthy donors compared with roughly 15 found only in patients.

CDR1 SGHAT and CDR2 FQNNGV were looked up in the germline V gene. From cysteine to phenylalanine, the CDR3 is 19 amino acids long. No DNA appears here. For each sample, TRB amplification used about 0.25 ug of peripheral blood genomic DNA, equal to 40,000 or so genome equivalents. TRB rearrangements were amplified by multiplex PCR following a touch-down protocol, with the TRB-A and TRB-B primer pools mixed in one tube. Illumina adapters and sample indices were attached to the amplicons through two consecutive PCR reactions using Phusion HS II polymerase. The amplicons were purified from gel with the NucleoSpin Gel and PCR Clean-up kit, after which the amplicons were quantified by Qubit and checked for quality on an Agilent 2100 Bioanalyzer. Sequencing of the libraries was performed on an Illumina MiSeq with 600-cycle, single-indexed, paired-end runs. The authors processed their data as follows. MiXCR version 2.1.12, together with the default MiXCR reference library, was used to align and assemble the TRB reads. Each unique CDR3 nucleotide sequence defined a clone, and only productive sequences with at least two reads were analysed. Repertoire diversity was assessed by alpha-parameterized diversity profiles (alpha 0 to 5), including Shannon (alpha 1) and Simpson (alpha 2) indices, computed with an R script. The tcR package was used to compute combinatorial TRB VJ usage, and cohorts were compared on this usage by principal component analysis with ade4. TCRbeta CDR3s were clustered with GLIPH on cohort pairs matched by age and read depth, and cluster frequencies were compared by Wilcoxon test. The reads went through TCRdb reprocessing, and each CDR3 protein sequence gets one entry with no DNA. These V and J calls rely on TCRdb rather than the paper's analysis. This sample's table carries 7,000 to 9,000 distinct CDR3 sequences. 15% to 20% of the sample belongs to the ten largest clones.

Sequences were obtained from peripheral blood. Rearrangement joined TRBV11-2 to TRBJ2-3; there is no DNA to check the TCRdb D call of TRBD2. This receptor was identified in a human donor with an autoimmune cytopenia or autoimmune hepatitis (not recorded which). The encoded CDR3 is CASSQKRQRTSGRADTQYF. Here the CDR3 is joined to the reference TRBV11-2 and TRBJ2-3 genes, and the full variable domain is: EAGVAQSPRYKIIEKRQSVAFWCNPISGHATLYWYQQILGQGPKLLIQFQNNGVVDDSQLPKDRFSAERLKGVDSTLKIQPAKLEDSAVYLCASSQKRQRTSGRADTQYFGPGTRLTVL.